The next 26 T cell receptor beta chains were all read from a single sample in a study of blood T cell repertoires in COVID-19. The protocol was immunoSEQ multiplex PCR, while the TCRdb copy is restricted to in-frame clones and leaves out a portion. The table lists 250,000 to 300,000 clones, around four fifths of them singletons. Material: peripheral blood. The source is a man between 60 and 75 years old who had recovered from COVID-19.

The chain recombines TRBV5-4 with TRBJ2-3; a possible D gene is TRBD1 (5 bases). The CDR3 extends over 14 amino acids. Germline V gene data show CDR1 as SGHNT and CDR2 as YYREEE (reference sequence). The V end was cut by 2 bases, the J end by 3 bases, with 10 bases between. The CDR3 DNA is TGTGCCAGCAGCTTCGTGGGGCGGACAGATACGCAGTATTTT. The encoded protein is CASSFVGRTDTQYF.

The rearrangement links TRBV7-2 to TRBJ2-7, with 9 nucleotides matching TRBD1. CDR3 size: 15 residues. V lost 5 bases and J lost 4; bases outside the gene matches: 9. Germline lookup yields CDR1 SGHTA and CDR2 FQGNSA. CDR3 nucleotide sequence: TGTGCCAGCAGCCGTCGGACAGGGGAGGTATACGAGCAGTACTTC. As protein: CASSRRTGEVYEQYF.

The rearrangement links TRBV19 to TRBJ2-1; D unresolved. CDR1 is LNHDA and CDR2 is SQIVND in the germline V gene (reference sequence). CDR3 length: 15 residues. V gave up 8 bases and J gave up 0 bases, with 14 bases separating them. The CDR3 nucleotides read TGTGCCAGTTCACCCGTGGCAAGCTCCTACAATGAGCAGTTCTTC. Translating gives CASSPVASSYNEQFF.

V and J are TRBV28 and TRBJ2-7; 16 nucleotides line up with TRBD2. The CDR3 is 20 amino acids. CDR1 and CDR2 from the germline V gene are MDHEN and SYDVKM. V dropped 6 bases and J dropped 4; count of bases not matched to a gene: 18. The CDR3 nucleotides are TGTGCCAGCAGGGATCGCGCAGCGGGACTAGCGGGAGGGCCTCGATACGAGCAGTACTTC. This codes for CASRDRAAGLAGGPRYEQYF.

The sample holds one count of this clone. The gene calls are TRBV24-1 and TRBJ1-1, with TRBD1 identical over 7 bases. Germline V CDR1 and CDR2: KGHDR, SFDVKD. V gave up 0 bases and J gave up 1 base; unmatched junction bases: 10. The CDR3 extends over 18 amino acids. The CDR3 region has the DNA TGTGCCACCAGTGATTTGCGGGCAGGGGGTGGTGAGAACACTGAAGCTTTCTTT. Protein product: CATSDLRAGGGENTEAFF.

The chain couples TRBV19 to TRBJ2-7; possible D gene TRBD1, 6 bases. Germline CDR1 and CDR2: LNHDA and SQIVND (reference sequence). Trimming pared 8 bases from V and 2 bases from J, leaving 13 bases between. The CDR3 consists of 13 residues. CDR3 bases: TGTGCCAGTGGGGGCATCTCGACCTACGAGCAGTACTTC. Protein product: CASGGISTYEQYF.

CDR3 sequence (DNA): TGCGCCAGCACGCGGGACTTCAAAGATAATTCACCCCTCCACTTT. Translation: CASTRDFKDNSPLHF. This chain links TRBV5-1 with TRBJ1-6; perhaps TRBD1 as D (5 bases). V was shortened by 6 bases and J by 5 bases, with 15 bases between the two germline ends. This CDR3 spans 15 amino acids. Germline assignment: CDR1 SGHRS and CDR2 YFSETQ.

This sequence joins TRBV3-1 (or the pseudogene TRBV3-2) and TRBJ2-1; 13 bases match TRBD2. This CDR3 has 17 amino acids. Germline V gene lookup returns CDR1 LGHDT and CDR2 YNNKEL (reference sequence). The ends lost 5 bases at V and 4 bases at J; junction bases unmatched: 8. The CDR3 nucleotides are TGTGCCAGCAGCACCGAGGGACTAGCGGGGAGTTACAATGAGCAGTTCTTC. The encoded protein is CASSTEGLAGSYNEQFF.

This clone showed up just once. The rearrangement uses TRBV27 and TRBJ2-7; D may be TRBD2 (6 bases). There are 15 residues in the CDR3. Germline CDR1 is MNHEY and CDR2 is SMNVEV (reference sequence). Trimming removed 4 bases at V and 0 bases at J, with 13 bases between. CDR3 residues: CASSWGEVSSYEQYF. The CDR3 nucleotides read TGTGCCAGCAGTTGGGGGGAAGTAAGCTCCTACGAGCAGTACTTC.

This chain uses TRBV2 with TRBJ2-1; 11 bases are a match to TRBD2. This CDR3 spans 14 amino acids. From germline, CDR1 is SNHLY and CDR2 FYNNEI. With V trimmed by 5 bases and J by 12 bases, 9 bases remained unmatched. The DNA of the CDR3 is TGTGCCAGCAGTACCGGGACTAGCGGTGAAAGGCAGTTCTTC. It encodes CASSTGTSGERQFF.

This chain uses TRBV7-2 with TRBJ2-5; TRBD1 agrees at 9 bases. The CDR3 runs to 15 residues. V gave up 1 base and J gave up 4 bases; unmatched junction bases: 4. CDR1 and CDR2 (germline): SGHTA, FQGNSA. The CDR3 DNA reads TGTGCCAGCAGCTTAGGGGGACAGGGAGTAGAGACCCAGTACTTC. It yields the protein CASSLGGQGVETQYF.

This clone was observed a handful of times. Other DNA sequences in the sample encode the same CDR3. The chain links TRBV18 to TRBJ2-7; 8 bases fit TRBD1. This CDR3 comprises 14 residues. The germline V gene encodes CDR1 KGHSH and CDR2 LQKENI. J gave up 4 bases and V 2 bases, and 4 bases lay outside the gene matches. CDR3 in amino acids: CASSPGQGAYEQYF. The DNA for the CDR3 is TGTGCCAGCTCACCAGGGCAGGGGGCATACGAGCAGTACTTC.

The chain couples TRBV4-2 to TRBJ2-3; 11 bases line up with TRBD2. Germline CDR1 LGHNA, CDR2 YNFKEQ. Germline trimming cut 1 base from V and 2 bases from J; bases unmatched to any gene: 2. CDR3 length: 16 amino acids. CDR3 amino acids: CASSQVLAGVTDTQYF. The CDR3 DNA reads TGTGCCAGCAGCCAAGTACTAGCGGGGGTCACAGATACGCAGTATTTT.

This clone was detected only once. This sequence joins TRBV3-1 (or the pseudogene TRBV3-2) and TRBJ2-5, with 8 bases fitting TRBD1. The CDR3 covers 15 residues. Germline V gives CDR1 LGHDT, CDR2 YNNKEL (reference sequence). The trim removed 3 bases at V and 1 base at J, leaving 4 bases unmatched. CDR3: CASSQTGAGQETQYF. The CDR3 nucleotides are TGTGCCAGCAGCCAGACAGGGGCGGGCCAAGAGACCCAGTACTTC.

The rearrangement joins TRBV5-4 to TRBJ1-1; TRBD1 aligns across 9 bases. CDR3 length: 14 amino acids. Trimming cost V 4 bases and J 5 bases; bases outside gene matches: 6. Germline V CDR1 and CDR2: SGHNT, YYREEE (reference sequence). The CDR3 region is CASSVGTGMTEAFF. For the CDR3, the DNA is TGTGCCAGCAGCGTCGGGACAGGGATGACTGAAGCTTTCTTT. Full variable domain (outside the CDR3, taken from reference TRBV5-4 and TRBJ1-1): ETGVTQSPTHLIKTRGQQVTLRCSSQSGHNTVSWYQQALGQGPQFIFQYYREEENGRGNFPPRFSGLQFPNYSSELNVNALELDDSALYLCASSVGTGMTEAFFGQGTRLTVV.

The V gene is TRBV10-2, the J gene TRBJ2-2, with D possibly TRBD1 on 6 matching bases. This CDR3 is 13 amino acids long. V lost 6 bases and J lost 1, with 6 bases in between. The V gene's germline CDR1 is WSHSY and CDR2 SAAADI. CDR3 nucleotide sequence: TGCGCCAGCAGGACAGGGAACACCGGGGAGCTGTTTTTT. Encoded protein: CASRTGNTGELFF.

This chain uses TRBV5-6 with TRBJ1-3, with 10 bases aligning to TRBD1. Germline loops: CDR1 SGHDT, CDR2 YYEEEE. The CDR3 has 16 residues. Losses at the gene ends were 4 bases for V and 1 base for J; bases not matched to a gene: 5. CDR3 in DNA: TGTGCCAGCAGCGGAAAGGACAGGGGGTCTGGAAACACCATATATTTT. Its protein is CASSGKDRGSGNTIYF.

The CDR3 sequence: CASSFTGTDTQYF. CDR3 DNA sequence: TGTGCCAGCAGCTTTACTGGCACAGATACGCAGTATTTT. The V and J genes are TRBV11-3 and TRBJ2-3; D is ambiguous. The CDR3 has 13 amino acids. In germline, CDR1 is SGHNT, CDR2 YENEEA. The ends were cut back, 3 bases at V and 1 base at J, with 5 bases in the middle.

The chain employs TRBV6-4 and TRBJ2-1, with 9 bases matching TRBD2. J gave up 2 bases and V 4 bases, and 9 bases lay outside the gene matches. This CDR3 has 17 amino acids. Germline CDR1 and CDR2: MRHNA and SNTAGT. The CDR3 loop is CASSGPHGGRAYNEQFF. The CDR3 nucleotides are TGTGCCAGCAGTGGGCCCCATGGCGGGAGGGCCTACAATGAGCAGTTCTTC.

This clone was seen once. This chain links TRBV30 with TRBJ2-7; 8 bases line up with TRBD2. The length of the CDR3 is 12 residues. The germline CDR1 and CDR2 sequences are GTSNPN and SVGIG (reference sequence). J was trimmed by 2 bases and V by 7 bases; bases with no gene match: 4. CDR3 nucleotides: TGTGCCTTTATAGCGGGAACCTACGAGCAGTACTTC. This gives the protein CAFIAGTYEQYF.

The chain joins TRBV5-3 to TRBJ1-1; unclear D gene. TRBV5-3 is treated as an ORF (open reading frame) with a function not yet certain. The V end was cut by 4 bases, the J end by 0 bases, with 13 bases between. The CDR3 spans 15 residues. The CDR3 DNA reads TGTGCCAGAAGCGGCGGCGGTCCTTTGAACACTGAAGCTTTCTTT. As protein: CARSGGGPLNTEAFF.

This chain uses TRBV2 with TRBJ1-2; no clear D gene. Trimming pared 2 bases from V and 4 bases from J, leaving 14 bases between. CDR1 and CDR2 from the germline V gene are SNHLY and FYNNEI. The CDR3 consists of 15 residues. This CDR3 is CASSESPGPGYGYTF. DNA of the CDR3: TGTGCCAGCAGTGAATCTCCTGGCCCGGGCTATGGCTACACCTTC.

V is TRBV18 and J is TRBJ2-7, with a possible D match to TRBD2 (6 bases). With 3 bases removed from V and 6 bases from J, the gap between germline ends came to 15 bases. The CDR3 covers 14 residues. Germline-derived CDR1 and CDR2 are KGHSH and LQKENI. The CDR3 sequence is CASSPVGGDSEQYF. Here the CDR3 DNA reads TGTGCCAGCTCACCGGTAGGAGGGGACTCCGAGCAGTACTTC. Complete variable domain (other parts from reference TRBV18 and TRBJ2-7): NAGVMQNPRHLVRRRGQEARLRCSPMKGHSHVYWYRQLPEEGLKFMVYLQKENIIDESGMPKERFSAEFPKEGPSILRIQQVVRGDSAAYFCASSPVGGDSEQYFGPGTRLTVT.

The gene calls are TRBV7-9 and TRBJ2-3; weak D call: TRBD1 (6 bases). Germline V gene data show CDR1 as SEHNR and CDR2 as FQNEAQ (reference sequence). The CDR3 is 18 residues long. Between the trimmed V and J ends, which lost 5 bases and 4 bases, there was a span of 25 bases. The CDR3 reads CASSGRGHVVLGPDTQYF. The DNA for the CDR3 is TGTGCCAGCAGCGGCAGGGGACACGTAGTATTGGGTCCAGATACGCAGTATTTT.

This rearrangement joins TRBV10-2 to TRBJ2-5; D possibly corresponds to TRBD2 (7 bases). This CDR3 has 17 residues. Deletions cut 3 bases from V and 4 bases from J, with 21 bases between. Germline V gene data show CDR1 as WSHSY and CDR2 as SAAADI. The CDR3: CASSDLLGGGRGETQYF. The CDR3 DNA is TGCGCCAGCAGTGATCTTTTAGGGGGGGGCCGAGGAGAGACCCAGTACTTC.

The chain uses TRBV19 and TRBJ1-1, with 8 positions matching TRBD1. The CDR3 is 15 amino acids. Germline V gene data show CDR1 as LNHDA and CDR2 as SQIVND (reference sequence). J lost 5 bases, V lost 4 bases, and 9 bases had no gene match. The CDR3 is CASSTLGRGRTEAFF. DNA of the CDR3: TGTGCCAGTAGTACCCTAGGCAGGGGGCGGACTGAAGCTTTCTTT.